Listed here is a single T cell receptor beta chain. These data are taken from a study of CD8+ T cells in alopecia areata. Extraction of RNA preceded its reverse transcription into cDNA, which served as the sequencing template. Some clones are missing from TCRdb's copy, which holds only in-frame ones; the method was immunoSEQ multiplex PCR. The sample has approximately 150,000 clones; 67% are singletons. The CDR3 loop spans 14 amino acids. Germline lookup yields CDR1 SGDLS and CDR2 YYNGEE. V lost 4 bases and J 3 bases, leaving 10 bases between the germline ends. The TCR sequence derives from a human donor with alopecia areata. This chain links TRBV9 with TRBJ2-2; weak D call: TRBD2 (5 bases). The sequencing here drew on CD8+ T cells sorted from blood, taken at week 0. The DNA of the CDR3 is TGTGCCAGCAGCTTTACTAGTTACACCGGGGAGCTGTTTTTT. Its translation is CASSFTSYTGELFF.